This T cell receptor (beta chain) was found in a study of identical twins. Study findings and constraints: The study reached conclusions through statistical analysis that was cross-sectional, not following the same donors. The study found weaker excess twin sharing in beta out-of-frame sequences. Out-of-frame alpha sequences shared by twins were enriched for low generation probability.

Per the germline V gene, CDR1 is SGHTA and CDR2 is FQGNSA. The CDR3 is made up of 12 amino acids. TCRdb processed the 5' RACE reads anew with MiXCR; each CDR3 protein has one entry. The sample records 470,000 or so distinct CDR3 sequences, approximately 24% being singletons. This clonotype has at least ten counts. The antigen remains undetermined. Sequence at one end of the junction differs from germline and may be a read error. These data were likewise used in another study, on T cells expressing NK-cell markers.

The V and J genes are TRBV7-2 and TRBJ2-4, with D perhaps matching TRBD1 (6 bases). Sequenced sample: CD4+ T cells sorted from blood. The clonotype originates from a young woman in good health. CDR3 protein: CASSSTDRLQAF. The CDR3 DNA follows: TGTGCCAGCAGCTCGACCGACAGGCTTCAGGCCTTC.